This T cell receptor (beta chain) derives from a study of patients and donors after allogeneic stem cell transplantation. From the RT-PCR reads, TCRdb called clonotypes with MiXCR, one entry per CDR3 protein. In the table there are approximately 160,000 distinct CDR3 sequences, nearly 25% of which are singletons. The CDR3 is 15 residues long. V lost 3 bases and J lost 4; bases outside the gene matches: 7. In germline, CDR1 is SNHLY, CDR2 FYNNEI. V usage is TRBV2 and J usage is TRBJ2-7; 9 nucleotides match TRBD1. The sequenced sample was blood, either unsorted or a sorted T cell fraction (not recorded which). This clonotype was sampled from a human donor who was either an allogeneic HSCT recipient or a stem cell or donor lymphocyte infusion donor (not recorded which). It is not recorded whose cells these are; they may come from a transplant donor. CDR3: CASSDSGTGRYEQYF. In DNA form, the CDR3 reads TGTGCCAGCAGTGATTCCGGGACAGGGCGGTACGAGCAGTACTTC.